This TCR beta chain was recorded in a study of CD8+ T cells in alopecia areata. Study results and caveats: Higher clonality than in normal scalp was seen in lesional scalp, especially alopecia totalis/universalis.

This clone was counted between two and nine times. As yet, its antigen is unknown. As the sequencing template, cDNA was produced by extracting RNA and reverse transcribing it. Assay used: immunoSEQ multiplex PCR; TCRdb lists only in-frame clones, some missing. The table lists under 150,000 clones, around 50% of them singletons. Alopecia areata patients had lesional scalp punch biopsies and peripheral blood taken from them. The clonotype comes from a human donor with alopecia areata. Sequenced sample: NKG2D-low CD8+ T cells sorted from blood.

CDR3 in DNA: TGCAGCGTTGAACCAACCAGGGGGCTGGGCAATGAGCAGTTCTTC. It codes for CSVEPTRGLGNEQFF. The gene calls are TRBV29-1 and TRBJ2-1; 8 nucleotides line up with TRBD1. Germline V gene lookup returns CDR1 SQVTM and CDR2 ANQGSEA. The trim removed 2 bases at V and 6 bases at J, leaving 9 bases unmatched. This CDR3 is 15 amino acids long.